This TCR beta chain came from a study of T-cell reconstitution after alpha-beta-depleted transplantation in children. The CDR3 runs 16 residues. V shed 0 bases and J shed 1 base, with 12 bases lying between them. Germline CDR1 and CDR2: MNHEY and SVGAGI. This clonotype has a count of ten or more. Unique molecular identifiers tagged the TCRbeta library. TCRdb used MiXCR to reprocess the PCR reads, holding one entry per CDR3 protein. The repertoire holds 230,000 or so distinct CDR3 sequences, with more than 10% as singletons. This clonotype originated in a human donor who donated a stem cell graft to a child with acute lymphoblastic leukemia. This material consisted of PBMCs from the stem cell graft donor, taken from the stem cell graft. The rearrangement uses TRBV6-5 and TRBJ1-1, with D uncertain. CDR3 sequence: CASSYSSLVGNTEAFF. CDR3 sequence (DNA): TGTGCCAGCAGTTACTCCAGCTTAGTGGGGAACACTGAAGCTTTCTTT.